This T cell receptor beta chain was profiled in a study of T cell repertoires in cytomegalovirus infection. In the study overall: Public TCR beta signatures were indicative of both CMV infection and a matching HLA type.

To note about this clonotype: Antigen unknown.

The CDR3 contains 17 residues. J was trimmed by 4 bases and V by 0 bases; bases with no gene match: 10. Per the germline V gene, CDR1 is MGHRA and CDR2 is YSYEKL. TCRdb used MiXCR to reprocess the reads, holding one entry per CDR3 protein. The table has some 560,000 distinct CDR3 sequences, 40% seen once. The gene calls are TRBV4-1 and TRBJ2-7; 9 bases agree with TRBD2. Here the sequenced sample was cultured PBMCs, taken from culture after CMV antigen stimulation. The clonotype originates from a human donor in good health (CMV status not recorded). Some clones in this sample may be carry-over from other donors' samples. The CDR3 here is CASSQDQGTSGRYEQYF. The CDR3 DNA reads TGCGCCAGCAGCCAAGATCAGGGCACTAGCGGGCGGTACGAGCAGTACTTC.